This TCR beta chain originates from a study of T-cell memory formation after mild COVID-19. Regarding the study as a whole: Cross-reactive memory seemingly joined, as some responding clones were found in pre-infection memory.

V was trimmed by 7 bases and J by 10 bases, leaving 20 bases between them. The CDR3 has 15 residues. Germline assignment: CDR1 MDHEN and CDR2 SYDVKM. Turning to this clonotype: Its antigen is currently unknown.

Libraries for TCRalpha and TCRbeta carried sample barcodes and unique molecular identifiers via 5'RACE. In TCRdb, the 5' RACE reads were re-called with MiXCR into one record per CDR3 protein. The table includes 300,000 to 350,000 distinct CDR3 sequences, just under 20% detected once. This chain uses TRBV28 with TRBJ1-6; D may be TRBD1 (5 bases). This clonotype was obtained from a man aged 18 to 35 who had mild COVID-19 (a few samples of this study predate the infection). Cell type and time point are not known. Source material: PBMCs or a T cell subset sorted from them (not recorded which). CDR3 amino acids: CASTSFSGGPSPLHF. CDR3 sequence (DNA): TGTGCCAGCACCTCATTTTCGGGGGGACCGTCACCCCTCCACTTT.